This T cell receptor beta chain was retrieved from a study of T cells in localized non-small cell lung cancer. Regarding the study as a whole: T cell clonality was highest in uninvolved adjacent lung, above tumor. Heterogeneity stays possible, as sequencing covered only one tumor region. Appearances in adjacent lung were noted for a median around 55 of the top 100 tumor clones.

Comment on this clone: Its antigen is still unknown.

Clones were sequenced by immunoSEQ multiplex PCR, and TCRdb holds only the in-frame ones, with some missing. The sample comprises around 83,000 clones, roughly 89% of which are singletons, and more than 14% rests with the top ten. Germline CDR1 and CDR2: SGHTA and FQGTGA. The CDR3 is 16 amino acids. After removal of 0 bases from V and 9 bases from J, the junction contained 8 bases not matched to a gene. The chain is built from TRBV7-3 and TRBJ2-1, with 10 bases aligning to TRBD2. The sequencing used peripheral blood, collected before any cancer treatment. This receptor was taken from a man aged 35 to 69 with stage I squamous cell lung carcinoma. CDR3 sequence (DNA): TGTGCCAGCAGCTTAACGAGTAAGCGGGGGGGCGGTGAGCAGTTCTTC. Translation gives CASSLTSKRGGGEQFF.